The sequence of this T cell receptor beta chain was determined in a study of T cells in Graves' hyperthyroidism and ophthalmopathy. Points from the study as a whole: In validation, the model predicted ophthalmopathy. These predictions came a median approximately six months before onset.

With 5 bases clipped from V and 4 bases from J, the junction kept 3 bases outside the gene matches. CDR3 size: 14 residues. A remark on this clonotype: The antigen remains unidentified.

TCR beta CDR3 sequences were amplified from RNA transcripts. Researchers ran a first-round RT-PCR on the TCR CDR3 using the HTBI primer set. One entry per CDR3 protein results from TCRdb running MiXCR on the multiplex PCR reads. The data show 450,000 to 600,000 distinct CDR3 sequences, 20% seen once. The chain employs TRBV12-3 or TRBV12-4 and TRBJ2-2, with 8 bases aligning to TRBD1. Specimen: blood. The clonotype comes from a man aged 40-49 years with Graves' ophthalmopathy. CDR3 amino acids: CASSATGGTGELFF. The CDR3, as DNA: TGTGCCAGCAGTGCCACAGGGGGCACCGGGGAGCTGTTTTTT.